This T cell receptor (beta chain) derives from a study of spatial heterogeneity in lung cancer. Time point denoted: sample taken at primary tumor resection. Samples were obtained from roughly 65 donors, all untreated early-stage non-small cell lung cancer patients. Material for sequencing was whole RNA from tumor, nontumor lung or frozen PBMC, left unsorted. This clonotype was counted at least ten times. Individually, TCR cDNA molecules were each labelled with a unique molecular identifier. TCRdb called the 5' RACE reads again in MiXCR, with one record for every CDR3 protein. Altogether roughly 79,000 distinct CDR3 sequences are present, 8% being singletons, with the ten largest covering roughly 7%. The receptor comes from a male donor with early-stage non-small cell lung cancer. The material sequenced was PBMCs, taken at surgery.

DNA for the CDR3: TGCAGTGCTACGGACAGGATCAATCAGCCCCAGCATTTT. This sequence encodes CSATDRINQPQHF. The chain carries TRBV20-1 and TRBJ1-5; 7 bases line up with TRBD1. The CDR3 extends over 13 amino acids. Germline V gene lookup returns CDR1 DFQATT and CDR2 SNEGSKA (reference sequence). The V and J ends lost 4 bases and 3 bases, in that order; junction bases with no gene match: 3.